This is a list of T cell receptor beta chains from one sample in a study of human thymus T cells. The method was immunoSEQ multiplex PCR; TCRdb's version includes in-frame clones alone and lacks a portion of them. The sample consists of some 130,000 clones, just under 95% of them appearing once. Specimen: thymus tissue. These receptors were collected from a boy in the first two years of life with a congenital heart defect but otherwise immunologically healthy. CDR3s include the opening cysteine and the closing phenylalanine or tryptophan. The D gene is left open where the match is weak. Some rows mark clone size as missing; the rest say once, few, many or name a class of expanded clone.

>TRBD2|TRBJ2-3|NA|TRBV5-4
CAVGGVESTDTQYF
TGTGCCGTGGGGGGGGTCGAGAGCACAGATACGCAGTATTTT
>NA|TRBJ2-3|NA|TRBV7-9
CASSYKISDYTDTQYF
TGTGCCAGCAGCTACAAAATCAGCGACTACACAGATACGCAGTATTTT
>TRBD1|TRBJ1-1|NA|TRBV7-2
CASSFISTGGETEAFF
TGTGCCAGCAGCTTCATATCAACAGGGGGAGAGACTGAAGCTTTCTTT
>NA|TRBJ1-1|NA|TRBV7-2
CASSLGFGAHGENTEAFF
TGTGCCAGCAGCTTAGGGTTCGGGGCGCATGGAGAGAACACTGAAGCTTTCTTT
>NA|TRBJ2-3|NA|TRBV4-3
CASSQERAGAPDTQYF
TGCGCCAGCAGCCAAGAGCGGGCGGGGGCCCCAGATACGCAGTATTTT
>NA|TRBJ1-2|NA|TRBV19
CASSPGTALLNYGYTF
TGTGCCAGTAGTCCAGGGACTGCTTTATTAAACTATGGCTACACCTTC
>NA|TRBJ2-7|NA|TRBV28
CASTQGGGFYEQYF
TGTGCCAGCACCCAGGGAGGGGGCTTCTACGAGCAGTACTTC
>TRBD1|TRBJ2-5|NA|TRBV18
CASSPDRAETQYF
TGTGCCAGCTCACCGGACAGGGCAGAGACCCAGTACTTC
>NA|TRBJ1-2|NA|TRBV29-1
CSVDGATHTNYGYTF
TGCAGCGTTGATGGGGCAACCCACACTAACTATGGCTACACCTTC
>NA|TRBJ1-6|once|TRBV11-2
CASSHFNSPLHF
TGTGCCAGCAGCCACTTTAATTCACCCCTCCACTTT
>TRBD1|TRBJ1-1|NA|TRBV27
CASREGGPRYTEAFF
TGTGCCAGCAGGGAAGGGGGCCCTCGATACACTGAAGCTTTCTTT
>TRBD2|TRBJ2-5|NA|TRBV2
CASSQRGPYF
TGTGCCAGCAGCCAGCGGGGCCCGTACTTC
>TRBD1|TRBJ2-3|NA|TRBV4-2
CASSQGDRVTDTQYF
TGTGCCAGCAGCCAAGGGGACAGGGTCACAGATACGCAGTATTTT
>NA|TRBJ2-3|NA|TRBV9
CASSVGGSSTDTQYF
TGTGCCAGCAGCGTAGGCGGATCTAGCACAGATACGCAGTATTTT
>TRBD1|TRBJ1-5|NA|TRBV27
CASSLDRGFEPQHF
TGTGCCAGCAGTTTAGACAGGGGGTTTGAGCCCCAGCATTTT
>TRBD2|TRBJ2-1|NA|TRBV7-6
CASSFRAGGYNEQFF
TGTGCCAGCAGCTTTCGAGCGGGGGGCTACAATGAGCAGTTCTTC
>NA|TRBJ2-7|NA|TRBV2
CASSEGTYEQYF
TGTGCCAGCAGTGAAGGGACCTACGAGCAGTACTTC
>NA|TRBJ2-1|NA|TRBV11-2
CASSLGNEQFF
TGTGCCAGCAGCTTAGGCAATGAGCAGTTCTTC
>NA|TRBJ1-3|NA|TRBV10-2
CASSERGQGVDGNTIYF
TGCGCCAGCAGTGAGAGAGGACAAGGGGTGGACGGAAACACCATATATTTT
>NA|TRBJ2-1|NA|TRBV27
CASGVGVDEQFF
TGTGCCAGCGGAGTAGGGGTAGATGAGCAGTTCTTC
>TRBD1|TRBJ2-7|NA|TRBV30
CAWSVEGQGYYEQYF
TGTGCCTGGAGTGTAGAGGGACAGGGCTACTACGAGCAGTACTTC
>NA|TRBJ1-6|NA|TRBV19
CATRTALNSPLHF
TGTGCCACTCGGACAGCCCTTAATTCACCCCTCCACTTT
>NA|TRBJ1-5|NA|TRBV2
CASSEFVRHSNQPQHF
TGTGCCAGCAGTGAATTCGTCCGACATAGCAATCAGCCCCAGCATTTT
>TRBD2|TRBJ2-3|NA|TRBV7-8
CASSLAIGGGMADTQYF
TGTGCCAGCAGCTTAGCGATCGGCGGGGGGATGGCAGATACGCAGTATTTT
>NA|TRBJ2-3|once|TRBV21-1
CASSRTDTQYF
TGTGCCAGCAGCCGCACAGATACGCAGTATTTT
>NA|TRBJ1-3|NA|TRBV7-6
CATRGSGNTIYF
TGTGCCACGCGGGGCTCTGGAAACACCATATATTTT
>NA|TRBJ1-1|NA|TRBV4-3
CASSQEAGAMNTEAFF
TGCGCCAGCAGCCAAGAAGCAGGGGCTATGAACACTGAAGCTTTCTTT
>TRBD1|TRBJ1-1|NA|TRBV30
CAWRKKDRGNTEAFF
TGTGCCTGGAGAAAAAAGGACAGGGGTAACACTGAAGCTTTCTTT
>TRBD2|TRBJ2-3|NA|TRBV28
CASSSPGGLAEISTDTQYF
TGTGCCAGCAGCTCCCCCGGTGGACTAGCGGAGATAAGCACAGATACGCAGTATTTT
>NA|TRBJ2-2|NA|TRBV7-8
CASSSRAAGELFF
TGTGCCAGCAGCTCCAGGGCGGCCGGGGAGCTGTTTTTT
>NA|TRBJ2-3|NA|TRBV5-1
CASRGSTDTQYF
TGCGCCAGCAGGGGGAGCACAGATACGCAGTATTTT
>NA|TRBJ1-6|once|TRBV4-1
CASSQQDRPRVDNSPLHF
TGCGCCAGCAGCCAACAAGACAGGCCGCGGGTCGATAATTCACCCCTCCACTTT
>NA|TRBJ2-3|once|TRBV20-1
CSAGRGTQYF
TGCAGTGCTGGGCGGGGTACGCAGTATTTT
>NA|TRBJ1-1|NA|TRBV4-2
CASSPSTANTEAFF
TGTGCCAGCAGCCCCTCGACAGCTAACACTGAAGCTTTCTTT
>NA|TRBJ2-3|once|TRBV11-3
CASSQRTEGNTQYF
TGTGCCAGCAGCCAGCGGACCGAGGGGAATACGCAGTATTTT
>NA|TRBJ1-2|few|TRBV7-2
CASSLRGTRFYGYTF
TGTGCCAGCAGCTTAAGAGGGACGCGGTTCTATGGCTACACCTTC
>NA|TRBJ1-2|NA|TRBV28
CASTMTGVGGYTF
TGTGCCAGCACCATGACAGGTGTGGGAGGCTACACCTTC
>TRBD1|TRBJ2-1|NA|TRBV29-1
CSARDRWRDEQFF
TGCAGCGCCCGGGACAGGTGGAGAGATGAGCAGTTCTTC
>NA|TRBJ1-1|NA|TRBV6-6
CASRLQVRSGPTEAFF
TGTGCCAGCAGGTTGCAGGTGCGATCCGGTCCCACTGAAGCTTTCTTT
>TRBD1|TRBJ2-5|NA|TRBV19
CASRTGTGAGETQYF
TGTGCCAGTAGAACCGGGACAGGGGCCGGAGAGACCCAGTACTTC
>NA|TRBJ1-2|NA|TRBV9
CASSAPPRGTGYTF
TGTGCCAGCAGCGCCCCCCCCCGAGGGACCGGCTACACCTTC
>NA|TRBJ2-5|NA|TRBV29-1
CSGKPGSIQETQYF
TGCAGCGGTAAGCCGGGGTCCATACAAGAGACCCAGTACTTC
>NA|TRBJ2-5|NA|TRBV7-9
CASSLVGLGSKTQYF
TGTGCCAGCAGCTTAGTGGGGTTGGGGTCGAAGACCCAGTACTTC
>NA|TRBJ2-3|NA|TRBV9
CASSVANADTQYF
TGTGCCAGCAGCGTAGCTAATGCAGATACGCAGTATTTT
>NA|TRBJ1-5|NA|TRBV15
CATSRDLGRHQPQHF
TGTGCCACCAGCAGAGATCTCGGGAGGCACCAGCCCCAGCATTTT
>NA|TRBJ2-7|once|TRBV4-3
CASSQDPHEQYF
TGCGCCAGCAGCCAAGATCCCCACGAGCAGTACTTC
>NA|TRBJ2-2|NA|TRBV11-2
CASSLNKQGSPNTGELFF
TGTGCCAGCAGCTTGAATAAACAGGGCTCTCCGAACACCGGGGAGCTGTTTTTT
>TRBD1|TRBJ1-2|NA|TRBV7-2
CASSLLVTGRAYGYTF
TGTGCCAGCAGCTTATTGGTGACAGGGAGAGCCTATGGCTACACCTTC
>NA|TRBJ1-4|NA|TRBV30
CAWSVWGSTTNEKLFF
TGTGCCTGGAGTGTCTGGGGGTCTACAACTAATGAAAAACTGTTTTTT
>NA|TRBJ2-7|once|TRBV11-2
CASSPYDTGSSYEQYF
TGTGCCAGCAGCCCCTATGATACAGGGAGCTCCTACGAGCAGTACTTC
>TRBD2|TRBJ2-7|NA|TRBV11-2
CASSLDRSSGGHYEQYF
TGTGCCAGCAGCTTAGATAGGAGTAGCGGGGGACACTACGAGCAGTACTTC
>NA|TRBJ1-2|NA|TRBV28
CASSLLVTAVNYGYTF
TGTGCCAGCAGTTTATTAGTGACCGCGGTAAACTATGGCTACACCTTC
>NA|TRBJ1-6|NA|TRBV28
CASSLGDAPLHF
TGTGCCAGCAGTTTAGGGGACGCACCCCTCCACTTT
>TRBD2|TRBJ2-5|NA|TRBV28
CASSLPWGGGETQYF
TGTGCCAGCAGTCTCCCCTGGGGGGGAGGGGAGACCCAGTACTTC
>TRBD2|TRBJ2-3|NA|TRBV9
CASSVALMAGGVDTQYF
TGTGCCAGCAGCGTAGCCCTCATGGCGGGGGGGGTAGATACGCAGTATTTT